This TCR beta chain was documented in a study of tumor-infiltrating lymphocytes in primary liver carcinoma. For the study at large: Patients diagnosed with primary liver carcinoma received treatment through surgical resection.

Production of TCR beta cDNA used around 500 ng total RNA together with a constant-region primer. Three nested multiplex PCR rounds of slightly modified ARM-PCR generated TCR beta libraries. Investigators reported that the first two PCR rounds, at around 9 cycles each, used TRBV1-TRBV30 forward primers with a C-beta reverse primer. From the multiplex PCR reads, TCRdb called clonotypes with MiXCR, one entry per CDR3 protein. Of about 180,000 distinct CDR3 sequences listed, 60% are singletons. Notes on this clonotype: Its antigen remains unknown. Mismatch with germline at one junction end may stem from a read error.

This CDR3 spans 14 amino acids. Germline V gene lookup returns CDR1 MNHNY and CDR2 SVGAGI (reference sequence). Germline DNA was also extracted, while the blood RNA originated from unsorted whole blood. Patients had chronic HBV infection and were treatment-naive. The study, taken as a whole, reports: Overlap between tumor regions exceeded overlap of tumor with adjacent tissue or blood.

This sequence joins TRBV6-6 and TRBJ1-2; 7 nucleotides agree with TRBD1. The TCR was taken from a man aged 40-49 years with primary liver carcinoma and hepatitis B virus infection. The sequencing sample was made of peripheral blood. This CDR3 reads CANSYELQGNGYTF. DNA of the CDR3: TGTGCCAACAGTTACGAATTACAGGGGAATGGGTACACCTTC.